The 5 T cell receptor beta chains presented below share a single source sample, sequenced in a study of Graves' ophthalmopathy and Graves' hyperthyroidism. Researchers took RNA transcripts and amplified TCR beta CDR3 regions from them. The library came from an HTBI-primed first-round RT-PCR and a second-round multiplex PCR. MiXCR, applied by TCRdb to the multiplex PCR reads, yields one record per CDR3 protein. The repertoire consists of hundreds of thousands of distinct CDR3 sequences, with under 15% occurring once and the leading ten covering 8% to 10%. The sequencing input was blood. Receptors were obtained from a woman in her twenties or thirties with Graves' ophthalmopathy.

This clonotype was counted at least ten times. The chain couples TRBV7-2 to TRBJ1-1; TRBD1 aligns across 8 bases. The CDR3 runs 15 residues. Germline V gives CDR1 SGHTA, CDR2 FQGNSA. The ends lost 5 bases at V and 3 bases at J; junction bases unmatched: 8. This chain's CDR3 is CASSPGQGSHTEAFF. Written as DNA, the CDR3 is TGTGCCAGCAGCCCAGGACAGGGAAGTCACACTGAAGCTTTCTTT.

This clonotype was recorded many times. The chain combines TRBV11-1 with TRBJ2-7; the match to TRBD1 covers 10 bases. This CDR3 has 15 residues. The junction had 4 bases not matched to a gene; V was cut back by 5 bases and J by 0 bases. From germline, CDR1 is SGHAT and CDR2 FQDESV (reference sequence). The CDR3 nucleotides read TGTGCCAGCAGCCAGGGACAGGGGATCTCCTACGAGCAGTACTTC. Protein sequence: CASSQGQGISYEQYF.

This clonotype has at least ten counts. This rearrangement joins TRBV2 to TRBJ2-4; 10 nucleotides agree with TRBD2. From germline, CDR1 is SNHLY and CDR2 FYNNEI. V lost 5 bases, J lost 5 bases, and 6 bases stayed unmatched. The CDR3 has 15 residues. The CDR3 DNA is TGTGCCAGCAGTCCCACTAGCGGGGCCGAAAACATTCAGTACTTC. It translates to CASSPTSGAENIQYF.

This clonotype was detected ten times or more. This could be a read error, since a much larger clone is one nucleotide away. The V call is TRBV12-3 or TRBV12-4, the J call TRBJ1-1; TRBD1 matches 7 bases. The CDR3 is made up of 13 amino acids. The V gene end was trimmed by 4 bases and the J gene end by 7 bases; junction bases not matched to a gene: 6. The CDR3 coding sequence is TGTGCCAGCAGTTCAAACAGGGGACATGAAGCTTTCTTT. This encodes CASSSNRGHEAFF.

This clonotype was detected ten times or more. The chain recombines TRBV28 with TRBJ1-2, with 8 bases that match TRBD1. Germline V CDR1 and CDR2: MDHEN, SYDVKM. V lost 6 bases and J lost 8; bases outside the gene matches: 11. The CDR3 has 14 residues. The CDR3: CASRTPRQGNGYTF. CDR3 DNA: TGTGCCAGCAGAACTCCCCGACAGGGGAACGGCTACACCTTC.